Below are 6 T cell receptor beta chains sequenced from a single sample in a study of identifying expanded T cells in peripheral blood. Sequenced by immunoSEQ multiplex PCR; TCRdb stores in-frame clones only, minus some. The sample includes tens of thousands of clones, roughly 86% seen only once; the top ten take about 6%. Sequencing was carried out using blood. These receptors were collected from a person between 18 and 75 years old in good health.

The CDR3 DNA is TGCGCCAGCAGCCAAGATCAGGCGGTGGCCGGGCAGTTCTTC. Translation gives CASSQDQAVAGQFF. V usage is TRBV4-1 and J usage is TRBJ2-1; D uncertain. There are 14 residues in the CDR3. Germline V gene sequence: CDR1 MGHRA, CDR2 YSYEKL. V lost 0 bases and J 12 bases, leaving 15 bases between the germline ends.

The genes are TRBV20-1 and TRBJ2-1; D unclear. This CDR3 spans 11 amino acids. V was clipped by 6 bases and J by 5 bases, with 8 bases between them. The germline V gene has CDR1 DFQATT and CDR2 SNEGSKA (reference sequence). DNA of the CDR3: TGCAGTGCCCGCAACAACAATGAGCAGTTCTTC. Residues: CSARNNNEQFF.

The J gene is TRBJ2-7, the V gene TRBV19; 11 bases are a match to TRBD2. V lost 5 bases, J lost 0 bases, and 3 bases stayed unmatched. This CDR3 has 15 amino acids. From germline, CDR1 is LNHDA and CDR2 SQIVND (reference sequence). CDR3 region: CASSFGTSGSYEQYF. Written as DNA, the CDR3 is TGTGCCAGTAGTTTCGGGACTAGCGGCTCCTACGAGCAGTACTTC.

This chain connects TRBV5-6 to TRBJ2-5; 9 positions agree with TRBD2. Germline loops: CDR1 SGHDT, CDR2 YYEEEE. The CDR3 runs 13 residues. Germline trimming cut 2 bases from V and 5 bases from J; bases unmatched to any gene: 1. CDR3 sequence (DNA): TGTGCCAGCAGCTTTGGACTAGCGGAGACCCAGTACTTC. Translated: CASSFGLAETQYF.

The CDR3 protein is CASSLQGNYGYTF. In nucleotides, the CDR3 is TGTGCCAGCAGTTTACAGGGGAACTATGGCTACACCTTC. The chain links TRBV6-5 to TRBJ1-2; 7 bases map to TRBD1. The V gene end was trimmed by 4 bases and the J gene end by 2 bases; junction bases not matched to a gene: 1. The CDR3 covers 13 residues. CDR1 and CDR2 (germline): MNHEY, SVGAGI.

This chain connects TRBV6-5 to TRBJ1-5; D gene unclear. CDR3 length: 13 residues. V lost 5 bases to trimming and J lost 4 bases, with 9 bases between them. The germline V gene encodes CDR1 MNHEY and CDR2 SVGAGI. CDR3 protein: CASSQLRNQPQHF. CDR3 bases: TGTGCCAGCAGTCAGCTCCGTAATCAGCCCCAGCATTTT.